This T cell receptor (beta chain) is from a study of blood T cell repertoires in COVID-19. For the study at large: Acute-phase and convalescent COVID-19 samples originated in the United States, Italy and Spain. T cells, B-cell-depleted T cells, or PBMCs provided the cDNA or gDNA that served as material.

In the authors' workflow: Cell counts per sample came from amplifying reference gene primers. The data were produced by immunoSEQ multiplex PCR, yet TCRdb's version contains in-frame clones alone and is incomplete. V and J calls and clone size are as listed in that table; D and trimming were resolved from the DNA. The table lists some 150,000 clones, almost 85% of them singletons, with roughly 8% in the top ten. The sequence came from a man in his forties or fifties who had recovered from COVID-19. Source material: peripheral blood.

DNA for the CDR3: TGTGCCAGCAGCTTCCCGCGGTCACGGGGAGGGACCGGGGAGCTGTTTTTT. It specifies CASSFPRSRGGTGELFF. This chain connects TRBV7-9 to TRBJ2-2, with TRBD2 identical over 7 bases. The CDR3 runs 17 residues. Trimming took 3 bases from V and 5 from J; bases not matched to a gene: 12. In germline, CDR1 is SEHNR, CDR2 FQNEAQ (reference sequence).